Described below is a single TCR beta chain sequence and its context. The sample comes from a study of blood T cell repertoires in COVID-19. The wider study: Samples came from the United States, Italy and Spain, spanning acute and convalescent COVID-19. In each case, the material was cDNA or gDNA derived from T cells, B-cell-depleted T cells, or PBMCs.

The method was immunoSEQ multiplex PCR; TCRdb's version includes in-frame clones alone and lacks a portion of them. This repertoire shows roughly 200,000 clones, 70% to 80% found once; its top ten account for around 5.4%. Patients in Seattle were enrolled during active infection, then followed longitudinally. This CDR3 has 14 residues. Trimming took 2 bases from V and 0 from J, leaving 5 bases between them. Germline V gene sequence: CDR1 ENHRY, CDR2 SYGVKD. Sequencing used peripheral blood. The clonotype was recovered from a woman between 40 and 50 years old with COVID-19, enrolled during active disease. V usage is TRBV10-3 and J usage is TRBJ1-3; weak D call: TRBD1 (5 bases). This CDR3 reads CAISEDSSGNTIYF. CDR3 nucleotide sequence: TGTGCCATCAGTGAGGACAGCTCTGGAAACACCATATATTTT.